The present entry profiles one T cell receptor beta chain with its context. Its target is unknown. Read coverage stops 3 residues before the CDR3 terminus; the germline J gene supplies the remainder. Germline CDR1 and CDR2: ENHRY and SYGVKD. The CDR3 totals 15 residues. After removal of 2 bases from V and 0 bases from J, the junction contained 4 bases not matched to a gene. Profiling relied on immunoSEQ multiplex PCR, and the TCRdb table lists in-frame clones only, not all of them. The sample has 31,000 or so clones. The sample comes from a study of Tregs in tolerant kidney transplant recipients. Study as a whole: Mixed chimerism was transient after nonmyeloablative marrow transplants from related graft donors.

Notes on the study in general: Donor-specific Treg expansion exceeded global Treg expansion in tolerant patients, suggesting antigen drive. Nucleotide sequences could not be compared across some patients' samples due to primer changes. Biological reproducibility was not directly addressed in this study.

The source material was CD8+ T cells from blood, sampled before the transplant. The chain has TRBV10-3 and TRBJ2-7, with TRBD2 matching 7 bases. The receptor's source is a human donor who received a combined kidney and bone marrow transplant. The CDR3 protein is CAISEGGEPSYEQYF. The sequenced CDR3 bases are TGTGCCATCAGTGAGGGGGGGGAGCCCTCCTACGAG.